Listed here are 9 T cell receptor beta chains from one sample, sequenced in a study of blood T cell repertoires in COVID-19. Data came from immunoSEQ multiplex PCR; TCRdb stores just in-frame clones and leaves some out. The sample shows hundreds of thousands of clones, about 87% of them seen only once. The sequenced sample was PBMCs or T cells enriched from blood (not recorded which). The receptors derive from a man between 45 and 60 years old who had been exposed to COVID-19.

This rearrangement joins TRBV5-1 to TRBJ2-1; D perhaps matches TRBD2 (7 bases). Germline V gives CDR1 SGHRS, CDR2 YFSETQ. Trimming removed 5 bases from V and 7 bases from J, with 19 bases in between. The CDR3 sequence is 15 residues long. The DNA of the CDR3 is TGCGCCAGCAGAGGGGGGGGCTTGACCGCGAATGAGCAGTTCTTC. Protein sequence: CASRGGGLTANEQFF. The full variable domain, completed using reference TRBV5-1 and TRBJ2-1, is KAGVTQTPRYLIKTRGQQVTLSCSPISGHRSVSWYQQTPGQGLQFLFEYFSETQRNKGNFPGRFSGRQFSNSRSEMNVSTLELGDSALYLCASRGGGLTANEQFFGPGTRLTVL.

The chain recombines TRBV11-2 with TRBJ2-1; a weak D match, TRBD1 (6 bases). V lost 5 bases and J 6 bases, leaving 17 bases between the germline ends. CDR3 length equals 15 residues. CDR1 is SGHAT, CDR2 FQNNGV, per germline. The DNA for the CDR3 is TGTGCCAGCAGCCAGGGGCCTAGTTTAGGCAATGAGCAGTTCTTC. Its translation is CASSQGPSLGNEQFF.

This clone was counted only a few times. The gene calls are TRBV4-1 and TRBJ1-2; no firm D call. The germline V gene encodes CDR1 MGHRA and CDR2 YSYEKL. This CDR3 has 13 amino acids. V lost 3 bases, J lost 2 bases, and 7 bases lay in between. The CDR3 DNA reads TGCGCCAGCAGCCAGAGGGAGAACTATGGCTACACCTTC. It codes for CASSQRENYGYTF.

The CDR3 nucleotides read TGCGCCAGCAGCGCCAGCGGGAGCTCCTACAATGAGCAGTTCTTC. The encoded protein is CASSASGSSYNEQFF. The chain combines TRBV5-1 with TRBJ2-1; 8 positions match TRBD2. J lost 0 bases, V lost 4 bases, and 3 bases had no gene match. There are 15 residues in the CDR3. Germline V gene lookup returns CDR1 SGHRS and CDR2 YFSETQ.

The chain is built from TRBV11-2 and TRBJ2-5, with 7 bases fitting TRBD2. The CDR3 has 15 amino acids. CDR1 and CDR2 (germline): SGHAT, FQNNGV. The ends lost 1 base at V and 5 bases at J; junction bases unmatched: 7. The CDR3 coding sequence is TGTGCCAGCAGCTTAGCGCCAGGGAGGGTGGAGACCCAGTACTTC. It yields the protein CASSLAPGRVETQYF. Drawing the rest from reference TRBV11-2 and TRBJ2-5, the complete variable domain is EAGVAQSPRYKIIEKRQSVAFWCNPISGHATLYWYQQILGQGPKLLIQFQNNGVVDDSQLPKDRFSAERLKGVDSTLKIQPAKLEDSAVYLCASSLAPGRVETQYFGPGTRLLVL.

The chain combines TRBV5-1 with TRBJ2-3, with D possibly TRBD2 on 5 matching bases. Germline V gene lookup returns CDR1 SGHRS and CDR2 YFSETQ. This CDR3 is 16 amino acids long. Between the trimmed V and J ends, which lost 5 bases and 3 bases, there was a span of 19 bases. CDR3 loop: CASRPSGLGGTDTQYF. In nucleotides, the CDR3 is TGCGCCAGCAGGCCCTCGGGCCTTGGAGGAACAGATACGCAGTATTTT.

The gene calls are TRBV4-1 and TRBJ2-1, with TRBD1 matching over 11 bases. V dropped 4 bases and J dropped 2; count of bases not matched to a gene: 1. Germline CDR1 reads MGHRA; CDR2 reads YSYEKL. This CDR3 region has 15 residues. CDR3 nucleotide sequence: TGCGCCAGCAGCCGGGGACAGGGGGCCTACAATGAGCAGTTCTTC. Protein: CASSRGQGAYNEQFF.

The chain has TRBV6-6 and TRBJ1-4; 7 positions agree with TRBD1. This CDR3 comprises 15 residues. Germline V gene lookup returns CDR1 MNHNY and CDR2 SVGAGI (reference sequence). V shed 6 bases and J 5 bases; nucleotides not matched to a gene: 9. The CDR3 DNA sequence: TGTGCCAGCAGGTCCCGGACAGGCCAGAATGAAAAACTGTTTTTT. Its protein product is CASRSRTGQNEKLFF.

The V call is TRBV5-3, the J call TRBJ2-2, with D unclear. TRBV5-3 is assigned to the ORF class and has an uncertain function. CDR3 length: 10 amino acids. Trimming pared 5 bases from V and 9 bases from J, leaving 5 bases between. CDR3 residues: CARRKRELFF. Here the CDR3 DNA reads TGTGCCAGAAGAAAGCGGGAGCTGTTTTTT.